Below, 27 T cell receptor beta chains from the same sample are listed, as sequenced in a study of cytomegalovirus exposure and HLA in healthy donors (dated by TCRdb to the late 2010s). Library preparation employed the immunoSEQ multiplex PCR assay. The multiplex PCR relied on a mix of 60 forward primers for TCR Vbeta segments and 13 reverse primers for TCR Jbeta segments. TCRdb retrieved this table from immuneACCESS and kept in-frame rearrangements only. Not all clones are present; in checked studies, unresolved V genes account for under half, and no reason is known for the remainder. This sample is represented by about 130,000 clones; roughly 85% of them were singletons. The ten largest clones take up about 6.8% of the sample. The sample was PBMCs. The receptors stem from a man aged 35 to 55 in good health and CMV-seropositive.

The CDR3 bases are TGCGCCAGCAGCTTCAGGGGGCAAGACCTCTACGAGCAGTACTTC. It specifies CASSFRGQDLYEQYF. V gene TRBV5-1 combines with J gene TRBJ2-7; 8 bases agree with TRBD1. The V and J ends lost 2 bases and 3 bases, in that order; junction bases with no gene match: 7. Germline loops: CDR1 SGHRS, CDR2 YFSETQ. This CDR3 has 15 residues.

The table lists this clone with a count of one. The chain couples TRBV6-6 to TRBJ2-7; TRBD2 might be the D (7 bases). Per the germline V gene, CDR1 is MNHNY and CDR2 is SVGAGI (reference sequence). CDR3 size: 14 residues. The V end was cut by 4 bases, the J end by 5 bases, with 15 bases between. The CDR3 loop reads CASSSSRGADEQYF. In nucleotides, the CDR3 is TGTGCCAGCAGTTCCTCCCGGGGGGCGGACGAGCAGTACTTC.

This chain uses TRBV6-1 with TRBJ2-7; D is unclear. The length of the CDR3 is 13 residues. CDR1 MNHNS and CDR2 SASEGT come from the germline V gene. V was pared by 2 bases and J by 4 bases, with 9 bases between. The CDR3 here is CASSELLSYEQYF. The CDR3 DNA is TGTGCCAGCAGTGAACTCCTTAGTTACGAGCAGTACTTC.

J is TRBJ2-1 and V is TRBV11-3, with 8 bases identical to TRBD2. This CDR3 has 13 amino acids. In germline, CDR1 is SGHNT, CDR2 YENEEA. V shed 5 bases and J 9 bases; nucleotides not matched to a gene: 6. CDR3 nucleotides: TGTGCCAGCAGCCCATTAGCGGGAACTGAGCAGTTCTTC. It encodes CASSPLAGTEQFF. Variable domain in full (rest from reference TRBV11-3 and TRBJ2-1): EAGVVQSPRYKIIEKKQPVAFWCNPISGHNTLYWYLQNLGQGPELLIRYENEEAVDDSQLPKDRFSAERLKGVDSTLKIQPAELGDSAVYLCASSPLAGTEQFFGPGTRLTVL.

This chain uses TRBV7-8 with TRBJ1-5; D unclear. Germline assignment: CDR1 SGHVS and CDR2 FQNEAQ. The V end was cut by 1 base, the J end by 1 base, with 5 bases between. The length of the CDR3 is 14 residues. The CDR3, as DNA: TGTGCCAGCAGCTTAGGACTGAGCAATCAGCCCCAGCATTTT. Its translation: CASSLGLSNQPQHF.

V is TRBV18 and J is TRBJ2-7; 7 positions agree with TRBD1. This CDR3 is 13 amino acids long. Germline trimming cut 8 bases from V and 2 bases from J; bases unmatched to any gene: 6. Germline CDR1 and CDR2: KGHSH and LQKENI. The DNA of the CDR3 is TGTGCCAGCCAAACGGGACAGACCTACGAGCAGTACTTC. This codes for CASQTGQTYEQYF.

The chain combines TRBV6-5 with TRBJ1-1; TRBD1 agrees at 7 bases. Germline CDR1 is MNHEY and CDR2 is SVGAGI. J gave up 6 bases and V 2 bases, and 9 bases lay outside the gene matches. The CDR3 covers 15 residues. The CDR3 sequence is CASSYEGASRAEAFF. The CDR3, as DNA: TGTGCCAGCAGTTACGAGGGGGCAAGTAGGGCTGAAGCTTTCTTT.

The rearrangement links TRBV5-1 to TRBJ2-7; 13 bases are shared with TRBD2. Germline V gene sequence: CDR1 SGHRS, CDR2 YFSETQ. V lost 6 bases to trimming and J lost 2 bases; unmatched junction nucleotides: 5. This CDR3 has 15 residues. Here the CDR3 DNA reads TGCGCCAGCACCCTGGGACTAGCGGGAACCTACGAGCAGTACTTC. This codes for CASTLGLAGTYEQYF.

The sample holds one count of this clone. The chain links TRBV5-8 to TRBJ2-1; the match to TRBD2 covers 14 bases. J gave up 5 bases and V 2 bases, and 6 bases lay outside the gene matches. The CDR3 runs to 17 residues. Germline V gene data show CDR1 as SGHTS and CDR2 as YDEGEE. CDR3 protein: CASSFRTSGRLNNEQFF. CDR3 in DNA: TGTGCCAGCAGCTTCCGGACTAGCGGGAGGTTGAACAATGAGCAGTTCTTC.

The chain employs TRBV6-5 and TRBJ1-4, with a tentative D call TRBD1 (6 bases). The CDR3 sequence is 15 residues long. Trimming removed 10 bases at V and 5 bases at J, with 20 bases between. Germline V CDR1 and CDR2: MNHEY, SVGAGI. CDR3 DNA sequence: TGTGCCACTAGGGGGAGGGGAGGGGCAAATGAAAAACTGTTTTTT. Its translation: CATRGRGGANEKLFF.

The genes are TRBV5-5 and TRBJ1-5; D is unresolved. The CDR3 loop spans 16 amino acids. V shed 4 bases and J shed 1 base, with 15 bases lying between them. Germline lookup yields CDR1 SGHKS and CDR2 YYEKEE (reference sequence). The CDR3 here is CASSSNPTVSNQPQHF. The DNA for the CDR3 is TGTGCCAGCAGCAGTAATCCGACTGTGAGCAATCAGCCCCAGCATTTT.

This rearrangement joins TRBV27 to TRBJ2-3; perhaps TRBD2 as D (6 bases). The CDR3 loop spans 15 amino acids. Germline lookup yields CDR1 MNHEY and CDR2 SMNVEV (reference sequence). V shed 1 base and J shed 6 bases, with 14 bases lying between them. CDR3 coding DNA: TGTGCCAGCAGTTTATTGGGGGGAGTGTGGGATACGCAGTATTTT. This translates into CASSLLGGVWDTQYF.

The J gene is TRBJ1-1, the V gene TRBV7-9; D perhaps matches TRBD1 (6 bases). The CDR3 is 15 residues long. Between the trimmed V and J ends, which lost 8 bases and 1 base, there was a span of 17 bases. Germline values: CDR1 SEHNR, CDR2 FQNEAQ (reference sequence). The DNA of the CDR3 is TGTGCCAGCCTCCTTTTATCGGGACAGAACACTGAAGCTTTCTTT. It translates to CASLLLSGQNTEAFF.

The V gene is TRBV5-1, the J gene TRBJ1-1, with 8 bases fitting TRBD1. The CDR3 consists of 15 residues. Germline V CDR1 and CDR2: SGHRS, YFSETQ. V was pared by 4 bases and J by 1 base, with 6 bases of the junction left unmatched. The chain's CDR3 is CASSVQGVRNTEAFF. The CDR3 DNA is TGCGCCAGCAGCGTACAGGGGGTAAGGAACACTGAAGCTTTCTTT.

V is TRBV6-1 and J is TRBJ1-6; D might be TRBD1 (5 bases). This CDR3 is 15 amino acids long. The germline V and J ends were trimmed by 6 bases and 5 bases, with 14 bases remaining between them. Germline assignment: CDR1 MNHNS and CDR2 SASEGT. The DNA for the CDR3 is TGTGCCAGCAGCAAAGGGGTTCCTCATAATTCACCCCTCCACTTT. Translating gives CASSKGVPHNSPLHF.

This rearrangement joins TRBV7-2 to TRBJ2-7, with 9 bases identical to TRBD2. The CDR3 spans 16 residues. The ends lost 5 bases at V and 3 bases at J; junction bases unmatched: 11. Germline CDR1 SGHTA, CDR2 FQGNSA. As DNA, the CDR3 is TGTGCCAGCAGCCAGGGCGGCCTAGCGGGGAACTACGAGCAGTACTTC. As protein: CASSQGGLAGNYEQYF.

J is TRBJ1-3 and V is TRBV11-3; D gene uncertain. Germline V gene lookup returns CDR1 SGHNT and CDR2 YENEEA. The CDR3 runs 12 residues. V was cut by 3 bases and J by 2 bases, with 2 bases left in between. CDR3 in amino acids: CASSFTGNTIYF. CDR3 nucleotides: TGTGCCAGCAGCTTTACTGGAAACACCATATATTTT.

The J gene is TRBJ1-5, the V gene TRBV5-1; D may be TRBD1 (6 bases). CDR1 and CDR2 from the germline V gene are SGHRS and YFSETQ. The CDR3 sequence is 15 residues long. The V end was cut by 2 bases, the J end by 0 bases, with 9 bases between. The CDR3 DNA sequence: TGCGCCAGCAGCTTAAGGGGGGGTAGCAATCAGCCCCAGCATTTT. This codes for CASSLRGGSNQPQHF.

J is TRBJ2-1 and V is TRBV6-6; 9 bases are a match to TRBD2. The germline CDR1 and CDR2 sequences are MNHNY and SVGAGI (reference sequence). The CDR3 has 13 amino acids. The V gene end was trimmed by 6 bases and the J gene end by 7 bases; junction bases not matched to a gene: 4. The CDR3 protein is CASRAGLANEQFF. CDR3 sequence (DNA): TGTGCCAGCAGAGCGGGACTAGCAAATGAGCAGTTCTTC.

The chain recombines TRBV5-6 with TRBJ2-7; TRBD1 matches 7 bases. CDR1 and CDR2 from the germline V gene are SGHDT and YYEEEE. The CDR3 has 15 amino acids. After removal of 5 bases from V and 9 bases from J, the junction contained 17 bases not matched to a gene. In nucleotides, the CDR3 is TGTGCCAGCAGGTCGAGACAGGGTTTGGGGTTAGGGCAGTACTTC. This encodes CASRSRQGLGLGQYF.

The V and J genes are TRBV9 and TRBJ1-1, with 8 bases matching TRBD1. This CDR3 contains 14 residues. The germline V gene has CDR1 SGDLS and CDR2 YYNGEE. The trim removed 2 bases at V and 5 bases at J, leaving 5 bases unmatched. The CDR3 spells CASSVGTGGTEAFF. CDR3 nucleotides: TGTGCCAGCAGCGTTGGGACAGGTGGAACTGAAGCTTTCTTT.

This clone appeared once. The chain has TRBV10-3 and TRBJ2-7; 8 bases agree with TRBD2. The CDR3 loop spans 16 amino acids. V gave up 3 bases and J gave up 6 bases; unmatched junction bases: 13. The V gene's germline CDR1 is ENHRY and CDR2 SYGVKD. For the CDR3, the DNA is TGTGCCATCAGTGACCGAGGGGATAGCGGGATAATCGAGCAGTACTTC. Amino acids: CAISDRGDSGIIEQYF.

This sequence joins TRBV7-9 and TRBJ2-1; 8 bases map to TRBD2. V shed 5 bases, J shed 4 bases, and the junction held 7 bases outside the gene matches. This CDR3 comprises 15 residues. CDR1 and CDR2 from the germline V gene are SEHNR and FQNEAQ (reference sequence). CDR3 DNA sequence: TGTGCCAGCAGCATTAGCGGGAACGCGTACAATGAGCAGTTCTTC. The encoded protein is CASSISGNAYNEQFF. Full variable domain (outside the CDR3, taken from reference TRBV7-9 and TRBJ2-1): DTGVSQNPRHKITKRGQNVTFRCDPISEHNRLYWYRQTLGQGPEFLTYFQNEAQLEKSRLLSDRFSAERPKGSFSTLEIQRTEQGDSAMYLCASSISGNAYNEQFFGPGTRLTVL.

This clone was observed a few times. The chain carries TRBV6-5 and TRBJ2-7; TRBD1 aligns across 8 bases. V trimming: 4 bases; J trimming: 9 bases; junction bases outside the gene matches: 8. This CDR3 is 13 amino acids long. The germline V gene encodes CDR1 MNHEY and CDR2 SVGAGI. CDR3 residues: CASSFPVGQAQYF. The CDR3 nucleotides read TGTGCCAGCAGTTTCCCCGTGGGACAGGCGCAGTACTTC.

This clone was detected only a few times. The chain uses TRBV4-2 and TRBJ2-6, with D maybe TRBD1 (5 bases). This CDR3 spans 15 amino acids. Deletions cut 4 bases from V and 2 bases from J, with 9 bases between. Germline V CDR1 and CDR2: LGHNA, YNFKEQ. CDR3 nucleotides: TGTGCCAGCAGCCCAGGGTTAACTGGGGCCAACGTCCTGACTTTC. This sequence encodes CASSPGLTGANVLTF.

The J gene is TRBJ2-6, the V gene TRBV5-6; D is undetermined. This CDR3 is 15 amino acids long. Germline V CDR1 and CDR2: SGHDT, YYEEEE. Trimming removed 6 bases from V and 0 bases from J, with 10 bases in between. The DNA of the CDR3 is TGTGCCAGCACCCTGGGCCGCTCTGGGGCCAACGTCCTGACTTTC. Translating gives CASTLGRSGANVLTF.

This chain joins TRBV5-1 and TRBJ2-5; TRBD1 is a possible D gene (6 bases). Trimming removed 0 bases at V and 5 bases at J, with 14 bases between. The CDR3 runs 15 residues. Germline CDR1 SGHRS, CDR2 YFSETQ. The CDR3 bases are TGCGCCAGCAGCTTGGTAATAGGGGGTCGGGAGACCCAGTACTTC. This gives the protein CASSLVIGGRETQYF.